This TCR beta chain emerged from a study of shared clonotypes between healthy human individuals. The germline V gene encodes CDR1 SGHAT and CDR2 FQNNGV. V was trimmed by 4 bases and J by 3 bases, leaving 4 bases between them. This CDR3 is built from 11 residues. Naive CD8 cells lacked CD45RO, underwent positive selection for CCR7 and left out terminally differentiated effector memory CD45RA+ cells. The test was conducted at deep level. Clones were sequenced by immunoSEQ multiplex PCR, and TCRdb holds only the in-frame ones, with some missing. This sample yields 450,000 to 700,000 clones, of which roughly 96% are seen a single time; 0.11% belongs to the top ten. Details on this clone: Other nucleotide sequences from this sample produce the same CDR3.

The receptor comes from a woman younger than 45 in good health. V gene TRBV11-2 combines with J gene TRBJ2-7, with D unresolved. The sample consisted of naive CD8+ T cells sorted from blood. The CDR3 region has the DNA TGTGCCAGCAGCTCGAGCTACGAGCAGTACTTC. Its translation is CASSSSYEQYF.